This paragraph covers one T cell receptor beta chain sequence. Its antigen is unknown. The source of the sample is a study of T cells expressing NK-cell markers. Across the study: Eight donors were sequenced, of whom seven were HCMV-seropositive, while the remaining one was HCMV-seronegative.

TCRdb re-analyzed the 5' RACE reads; it lists each CDR3 protein once, without DNA. The specimen's table records 400,000 to 550,000 distinct CDR3 sequences. Study-wide results and caveats: Questions lingered over whether expanded NKG2C+ T cell clones were HCMV-specific.

The CDR3 sequence is 13 residues long. The germline V gene encodes CDR1 DFQATT and CDR2 SNEGSKA (reference sequence). The V and J genes are TRBV20-1 and TRBJ1-1; with no DNA, the TCRdb D assignment of TRBD1 cannot be verified. The clonotype originates from a woman aged 18-70 years in good health. The sample consisted of blood T cells: a sorted CD56 or NKG2C T cell subset, CD4+ or CD8+ T cells, or bulk PBMC T cells (not recorded which). This chain's CDR3 is CSARDLTGRDAFF.